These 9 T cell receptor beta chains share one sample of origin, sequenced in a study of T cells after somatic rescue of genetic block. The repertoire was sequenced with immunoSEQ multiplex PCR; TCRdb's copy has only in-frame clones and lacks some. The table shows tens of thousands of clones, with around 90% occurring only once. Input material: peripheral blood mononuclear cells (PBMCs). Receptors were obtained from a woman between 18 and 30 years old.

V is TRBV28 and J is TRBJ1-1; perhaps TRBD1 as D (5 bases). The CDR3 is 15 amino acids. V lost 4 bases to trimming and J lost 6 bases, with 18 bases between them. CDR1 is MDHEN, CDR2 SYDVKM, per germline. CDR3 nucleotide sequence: TGTGCCAGCAGTTCCCGGGGGGGGAGATTGTCTGAAGCTTTCTTT. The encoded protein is CASSSRGGRLSEAFF.

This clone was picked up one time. In DNA form, the CDR3 reads TGTGCCAGCAGCTTAGGATTTGGTGACAGCCTAAATCAAGGCTACACCTTC. The encoded protein is CASSLGFGDSLNQGYTF. The chain has TRBV7-8 and TRBJ1-2; D may be TRBD1 (5 bases). CDR1 is SGHVS and CDR2 is FQNEAQ in the germline V gene. V was pared by 1 base and J by 8 bases, with 23 bases between. This CDR3 is built from 17 residues.

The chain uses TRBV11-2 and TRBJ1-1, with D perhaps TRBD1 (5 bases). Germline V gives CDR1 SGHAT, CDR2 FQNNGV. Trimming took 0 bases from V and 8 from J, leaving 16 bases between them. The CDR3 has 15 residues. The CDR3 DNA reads TGTGCCAGCAGCTTAGAAACTGGGCAGGGCTGGGAAGCTTTCTTT. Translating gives CASSLETGQGWEAFF.

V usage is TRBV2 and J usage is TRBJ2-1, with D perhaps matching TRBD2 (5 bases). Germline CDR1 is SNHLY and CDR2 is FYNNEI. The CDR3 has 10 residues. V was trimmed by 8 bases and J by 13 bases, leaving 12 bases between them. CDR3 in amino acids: CASLGLRQFF. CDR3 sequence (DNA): TGTGCCAGCCTAGGACTCAGACAGTTCTTC.

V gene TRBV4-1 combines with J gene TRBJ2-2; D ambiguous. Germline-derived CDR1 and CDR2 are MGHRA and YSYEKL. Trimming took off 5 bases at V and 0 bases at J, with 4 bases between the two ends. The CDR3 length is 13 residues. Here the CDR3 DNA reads TGCGCCAGCAGCTGGGCGAACACCGGGGAGCTGTTTTTT. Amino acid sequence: CASSWANTGELFF.

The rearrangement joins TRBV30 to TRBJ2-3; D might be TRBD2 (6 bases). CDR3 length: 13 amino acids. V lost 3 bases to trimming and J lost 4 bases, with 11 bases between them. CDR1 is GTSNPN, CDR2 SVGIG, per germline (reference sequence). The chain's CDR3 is CAWRLEGPDTQYF. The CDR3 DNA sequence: TGTGCCTGGAGATTGGAGGGGCCAGATACGCAGTATTTT. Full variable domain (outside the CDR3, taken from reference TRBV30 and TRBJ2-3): SQTIHQWPATLVQPVGSPLSLECTVEGTSNPNLYWYRQAAGRGLQLLFYSVGIGQISSEVPQNLSASRPQDRQFILSSKKLLLSDSGFYLCAWRLEGPDTQYFGPGTRLTVL.

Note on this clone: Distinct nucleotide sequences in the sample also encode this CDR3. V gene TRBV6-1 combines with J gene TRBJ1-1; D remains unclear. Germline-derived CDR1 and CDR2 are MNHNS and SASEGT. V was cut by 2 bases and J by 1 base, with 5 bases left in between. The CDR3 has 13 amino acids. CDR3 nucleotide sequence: TGTGCCAGCAGTGAAAAAGAGAACACTGAAGCTTTCTTT. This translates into CASSEKENTEAFF.

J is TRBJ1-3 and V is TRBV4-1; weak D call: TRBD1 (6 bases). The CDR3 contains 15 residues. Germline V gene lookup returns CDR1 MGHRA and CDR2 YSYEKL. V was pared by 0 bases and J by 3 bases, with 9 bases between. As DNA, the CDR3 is TGCGCCAGCAGCCAAGATCAGGGGTATGGAAACACCATATATTTT. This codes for CASSQDQGYGNTIYF.

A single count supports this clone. CDR3 sequence reads: CASLDVGEDGYTF. CDR3 nucleotides: TGTGCCAGCCTTGACGTGGGGGAGGATGGCTACACCTTC. The J gene is TRBJ1-2, the V gene TRBV19; possible D gene TRBD1, 5 bases. The CDR3 totals 13 residues. V gave up 9 bases and J gave up 6 bases, with 17 bases separating them. Germline V gene lookup returns CDR1 LNHDA and CDR2 SQIVND (reference sequence).